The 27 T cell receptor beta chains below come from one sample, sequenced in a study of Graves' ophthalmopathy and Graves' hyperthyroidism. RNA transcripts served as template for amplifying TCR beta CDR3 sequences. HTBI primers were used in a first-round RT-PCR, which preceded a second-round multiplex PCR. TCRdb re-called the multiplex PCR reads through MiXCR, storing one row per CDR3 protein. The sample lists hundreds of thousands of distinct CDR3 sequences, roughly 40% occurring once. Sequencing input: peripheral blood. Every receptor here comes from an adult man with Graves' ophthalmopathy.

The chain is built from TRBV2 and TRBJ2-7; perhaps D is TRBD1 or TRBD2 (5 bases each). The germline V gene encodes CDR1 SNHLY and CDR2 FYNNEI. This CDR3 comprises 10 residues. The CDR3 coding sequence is TGTGCTAGAGAGGGGTCCGGGCAGTACTTC. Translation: CAREGSGQYF.

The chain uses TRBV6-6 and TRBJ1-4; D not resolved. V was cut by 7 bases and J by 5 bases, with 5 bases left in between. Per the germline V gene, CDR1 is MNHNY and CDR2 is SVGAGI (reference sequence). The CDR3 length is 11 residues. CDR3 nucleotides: TGTGCCAGCATATCCAATGAAAAACTGTTTTTT. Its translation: CASISNEKLFF.

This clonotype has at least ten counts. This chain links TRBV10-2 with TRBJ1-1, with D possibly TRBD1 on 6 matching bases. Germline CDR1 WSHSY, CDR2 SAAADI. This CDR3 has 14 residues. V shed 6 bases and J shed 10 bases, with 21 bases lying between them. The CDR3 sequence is CASSLLGALEGAFF. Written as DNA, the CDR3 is TGCGCCAGCAGCCTTTTGGGGGCGCTGGAAGGAGCTTTCTTT.

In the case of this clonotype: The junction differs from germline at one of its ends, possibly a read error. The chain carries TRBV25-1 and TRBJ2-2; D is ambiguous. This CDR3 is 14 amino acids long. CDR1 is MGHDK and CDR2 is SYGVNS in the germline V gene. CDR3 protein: CASSQDYRTGELFF. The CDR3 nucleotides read TGCGCCAGCAGCCAAGATTATCGAACCGGGGAGCTGTTTTTT.

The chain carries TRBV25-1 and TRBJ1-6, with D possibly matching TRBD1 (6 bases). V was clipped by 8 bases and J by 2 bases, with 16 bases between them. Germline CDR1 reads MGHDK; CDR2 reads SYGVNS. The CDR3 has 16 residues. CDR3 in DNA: TGTGCCAGCCGTAGGGACATTCAGACCTATAATTCACCCCTCCACTTT. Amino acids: CASRRDIQTYNSPLHF.

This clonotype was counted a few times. The CDR3 is CASSQDRTETQYF. The CDR3 DNA reads TGTGCCAGCAGCCAGGACCGGACGGAGACCCAGTACTTC. The gene calls are TRBV4-2 and TRBJ2-5; no clear D gene. The V gene's germline CDR1 is LGHNA and CDR2 YNFKEQ. With 3 bases removed from V and 5 bases from J, the gap between germline ends came to 10 bases. This CDR3 has 13 residues.

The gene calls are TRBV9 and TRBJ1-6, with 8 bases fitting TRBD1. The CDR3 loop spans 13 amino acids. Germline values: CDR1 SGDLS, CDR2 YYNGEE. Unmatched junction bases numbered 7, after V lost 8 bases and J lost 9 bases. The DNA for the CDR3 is TGTGCCAGTCGCGGAGGGACAGGTTCACCCCTCCACTTT. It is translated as CASRGGTGSPLHF. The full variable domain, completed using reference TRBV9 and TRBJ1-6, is DSGVTQTPKHLITATGQRVTLRCSPRSGDLSVYWYQQSLDQGLQFLIQYYNGEERAKGNILERFSAQQFPDLHSELNLSSLELGDSALYFCASRGGTGSPLHFGNGTRLTVT.

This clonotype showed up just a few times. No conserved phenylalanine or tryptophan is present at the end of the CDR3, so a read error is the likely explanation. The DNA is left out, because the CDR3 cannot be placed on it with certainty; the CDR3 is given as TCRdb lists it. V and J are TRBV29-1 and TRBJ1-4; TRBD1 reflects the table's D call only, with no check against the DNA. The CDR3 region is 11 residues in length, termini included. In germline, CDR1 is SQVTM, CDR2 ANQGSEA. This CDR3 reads CSAPRQGILSL.

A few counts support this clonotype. CDR3 nucleotide sequence: TGTGCCAGCAGGGCTTTCCAGCGTGCTAACTATGGCTACACCTTC. Translated: CASRAFQRANYGYTF. The chain has TRBV2 and TRBJ1-2; D is unclear. Trimming removed 6 bases at V and 0 bases at J, with 14 bases between. Germline V CDR1 and CDR2: SNHLY, FYNNEI. This CDR3 region has 15 residues.

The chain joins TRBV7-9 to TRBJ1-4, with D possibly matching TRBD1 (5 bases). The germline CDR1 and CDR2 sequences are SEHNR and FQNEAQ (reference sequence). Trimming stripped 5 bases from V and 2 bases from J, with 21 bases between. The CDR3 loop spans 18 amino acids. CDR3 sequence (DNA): TGTGCCAGCAGCCACAGGACGGTCCGACTAGGGACTAATGAAAAACTGTTTTTT. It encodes CASSHRTVRLGTNEKLFF.

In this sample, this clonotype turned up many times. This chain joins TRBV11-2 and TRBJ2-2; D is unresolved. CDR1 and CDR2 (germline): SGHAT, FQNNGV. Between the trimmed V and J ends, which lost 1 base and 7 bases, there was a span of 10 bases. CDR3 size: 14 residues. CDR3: CASSLAVMDGELFF. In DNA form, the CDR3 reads TGTGCCAGCAGCTTAGCAGTTATGGACGGGGAGCTGTTTTTT.

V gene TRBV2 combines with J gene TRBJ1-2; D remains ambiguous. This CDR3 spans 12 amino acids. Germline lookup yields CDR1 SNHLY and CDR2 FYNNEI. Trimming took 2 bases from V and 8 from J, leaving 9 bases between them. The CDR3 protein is CASSERVGGYTF. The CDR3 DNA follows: TGTGCCAGCAGTGAAAGGGTGGGAGGCTACACCTTC.

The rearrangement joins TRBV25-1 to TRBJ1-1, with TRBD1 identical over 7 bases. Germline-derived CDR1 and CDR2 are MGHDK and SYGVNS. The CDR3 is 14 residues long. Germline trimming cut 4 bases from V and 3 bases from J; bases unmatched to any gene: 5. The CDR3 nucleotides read TGTGCCAGCAGTGCAGGAGGGGGCTACACTGAAGCTTTCTTT. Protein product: CASSAGGGYTEAFF.

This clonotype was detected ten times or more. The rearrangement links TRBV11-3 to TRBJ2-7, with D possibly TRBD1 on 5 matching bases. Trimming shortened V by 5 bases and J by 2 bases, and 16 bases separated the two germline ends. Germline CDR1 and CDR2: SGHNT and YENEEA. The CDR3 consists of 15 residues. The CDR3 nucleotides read TGTGCCAGCAGCCTGTGGTGGCAGGGCACCTACGAGCAGTACTTC. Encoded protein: CASSLWWQGTYEQYF.

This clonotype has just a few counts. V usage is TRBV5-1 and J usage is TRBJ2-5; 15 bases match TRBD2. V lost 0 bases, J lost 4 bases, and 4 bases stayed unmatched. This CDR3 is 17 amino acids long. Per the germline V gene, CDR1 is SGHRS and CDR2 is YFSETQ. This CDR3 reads CASSLGTSGRAVETQYF. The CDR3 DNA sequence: TGCGCCAGCAGCTTGGGGACTAGCGGGAGGGCCGTAGAGACCCAGTACTTC.

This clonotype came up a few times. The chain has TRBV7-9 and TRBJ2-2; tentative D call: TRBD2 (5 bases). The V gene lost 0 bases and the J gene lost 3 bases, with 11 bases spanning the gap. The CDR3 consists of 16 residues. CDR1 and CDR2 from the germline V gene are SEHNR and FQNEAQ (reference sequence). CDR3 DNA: TGTGCCAGCAGCTTAGCCGTCGGACTCGACACCGGGGAGCTGTTTTTT. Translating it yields CASSLAVGLDTGELFF.

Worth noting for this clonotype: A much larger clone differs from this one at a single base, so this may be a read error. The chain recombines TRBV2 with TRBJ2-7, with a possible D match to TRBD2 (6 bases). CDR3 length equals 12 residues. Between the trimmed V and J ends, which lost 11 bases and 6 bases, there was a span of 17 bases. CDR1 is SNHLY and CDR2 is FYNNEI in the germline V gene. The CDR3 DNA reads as TGTGCCGGGGGGAGTCGCACCGTCGAGCAGTACTTC. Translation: CAGGSRTVEQYF.

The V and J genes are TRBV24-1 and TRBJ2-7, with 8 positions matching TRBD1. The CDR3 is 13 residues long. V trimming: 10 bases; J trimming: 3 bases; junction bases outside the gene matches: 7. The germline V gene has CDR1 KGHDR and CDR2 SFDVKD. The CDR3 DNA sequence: TGTGCCACGCAGGGGGCCCACAGCTACGAGCAGTACTTC. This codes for CATQGAHSYEQYF.

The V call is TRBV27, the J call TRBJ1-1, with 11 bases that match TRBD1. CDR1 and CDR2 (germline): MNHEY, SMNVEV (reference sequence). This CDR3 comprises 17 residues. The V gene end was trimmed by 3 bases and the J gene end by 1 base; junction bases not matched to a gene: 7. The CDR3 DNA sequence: TGTGCCAGCAGTTTGAGGACAGGGGGCCTGGAGAACACTGAAGCTTTCTTT. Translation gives CASSLRTGGLENTEAFF.

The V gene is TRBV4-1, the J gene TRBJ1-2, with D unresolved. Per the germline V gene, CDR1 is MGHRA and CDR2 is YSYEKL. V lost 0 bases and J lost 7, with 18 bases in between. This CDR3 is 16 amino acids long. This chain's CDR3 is CASSQDGGLPAGGYTF. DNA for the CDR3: TGCGCCAGCAGCCAAGATGGTGGTCTTCCGGCGGGTGGCTACACCTTC.

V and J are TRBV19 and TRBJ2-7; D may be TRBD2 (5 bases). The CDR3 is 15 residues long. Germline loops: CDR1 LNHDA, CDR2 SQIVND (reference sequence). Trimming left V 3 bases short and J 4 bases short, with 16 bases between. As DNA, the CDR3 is TGTGCCAGTAGTATGCGAAGCCAACGGGGATACGAGCAGTACTTC. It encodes CASSMRSQRGYEQYF. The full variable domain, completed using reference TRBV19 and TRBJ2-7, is DGGITQSPKYLFRKEGQNVTLSCEQNLNHDAMYWYRQDPGQGLRLIYYSQIVNDFQKGDIAEGYSVSREKKESFPLTVTSAQKNPTAFYLCASSMRSQRGYEQYFGPGTRLTVT.

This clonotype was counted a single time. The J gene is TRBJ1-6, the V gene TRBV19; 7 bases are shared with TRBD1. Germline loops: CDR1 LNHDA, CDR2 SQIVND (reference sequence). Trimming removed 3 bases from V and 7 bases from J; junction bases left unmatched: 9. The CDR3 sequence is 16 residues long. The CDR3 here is CASSIAGQDLNSPLHF. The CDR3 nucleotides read TGTGCCAGTAGTATTGCCGGACAGGACCTAAATTCACCCCTCCACTTT.

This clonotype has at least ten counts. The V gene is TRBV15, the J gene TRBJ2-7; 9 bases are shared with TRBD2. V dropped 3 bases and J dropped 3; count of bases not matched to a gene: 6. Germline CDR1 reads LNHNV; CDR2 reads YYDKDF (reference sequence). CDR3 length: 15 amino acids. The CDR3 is CATSSPDSGGYEQYF. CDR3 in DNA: TGTGCCACCAGCAGCCCGGATAGCGGGGGCTACGAGCAGTACTTC.

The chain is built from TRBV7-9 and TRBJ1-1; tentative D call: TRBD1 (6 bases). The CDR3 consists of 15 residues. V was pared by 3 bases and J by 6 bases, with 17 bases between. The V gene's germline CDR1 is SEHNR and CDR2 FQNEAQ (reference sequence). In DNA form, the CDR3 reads TGTGCCAGCAGCTTGGGCGGCCAGACAGGACCTGAAGCTTTCTTT. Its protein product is CASSLGGQTGPEAFF.

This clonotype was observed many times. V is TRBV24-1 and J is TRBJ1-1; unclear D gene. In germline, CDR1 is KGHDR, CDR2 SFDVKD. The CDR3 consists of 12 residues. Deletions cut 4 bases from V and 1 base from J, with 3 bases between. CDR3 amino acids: CATSEGNTEAFF. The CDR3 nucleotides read TGTGCCACCAGTGAAGGGAACACTGAAGCTTTCTTT.

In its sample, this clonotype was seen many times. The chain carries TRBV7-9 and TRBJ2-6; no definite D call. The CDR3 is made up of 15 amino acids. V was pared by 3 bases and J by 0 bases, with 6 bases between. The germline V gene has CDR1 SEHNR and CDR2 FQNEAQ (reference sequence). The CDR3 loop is CASSFAVSGANVLTF. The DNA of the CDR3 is TGTGCCAGCAGCTTCGCTGTCTCTGGGGCCAACGTCCTGACTTTC.

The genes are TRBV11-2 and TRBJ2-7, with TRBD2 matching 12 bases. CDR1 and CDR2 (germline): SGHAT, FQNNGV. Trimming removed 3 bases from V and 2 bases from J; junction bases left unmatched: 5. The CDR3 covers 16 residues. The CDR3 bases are TGTGCCAGCAGCTTCGGACTAGCGGGGCGAACCTACGAGCAGTACTTC. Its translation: CASSFGLAGRTYEQYF.